The 30 T cell receptor beta chains presented below share a single source sample, sequenced in a study of control samples from healthy donors and cancer patients. Assay used: immunoSEQ multiplex PCR; TCRdb lists only in-frame clones, some missing. There are almost 85,000 clones in the sample; roughly 88% occur only once, and more than 9% lies in the top ten. Sequencing input: PBMCs. These receptors were taken from a man in his sixties with head and neck cancer.

The chain uses TRBV7-9 and TRBJ2-5; D perhaps matches TRBD1 (6 bases). CDR1 is SEHNR and CDR2 is FQNEAQ in the germline V gene (reference sequence). The CDR3 is made up of 16 amino acids. V was trimmed by 5 bases and J by 5 bases, leaving 21 bases between them. The CDR3 region has the DNA TGTGCCAGCAGCCCTTTGGGGACAAGGGGCGATGAGACCCAGTACTTC. This encodes CASSPLGTRGDETQYF.

In its sample, this clone was seen once. J is TRBJ2-2 and V is TRBV10-3, with TRBD2 identical over 8 bases. The CDR3 length is 16 residues. V trimming: 6 bases; J trimming: 1 base; junction bases outside the gene matches: 7. Germline V gene sequence: CDR1 ENHRY, CDR2 SYGVKD. Here the CDR3 reads CAIRERAGVNTGELFF. The CDR3, as DNA: TGTGCCATCAGAGAGAGAGCGGGAGTGAACACCGGGGAGCTGTTTTTT.

This chain uses TRBV6-6 with TRBJ1-1; weak D call: TRBD1 (5 bases). V gave up 0 bases and J gave up 5 bases, with 10 bases separating them. CDR1 MNHNY and CDR2 SVGAGI come from the germline V gene (reference sequence). CDR3 length equals 14 residues. Here the CDR3 reads CASSYSGVRTEAFF. The CDR3 bases are TGTGCCAGCAGTTACTCAGGGGTGAGGACTGAAGCTTTCTTT.

The count of this clone is one. The rearrangement uses TRBV19 and TRBJ1-5, with D possibly TRBD1 on 6 matching bases. V dropped 3 bases and J dropped 2 bases, with 11 bases sitting between them. The CDR3 has 15 residues. Per the germline V gene, CDR1 is LNHDA and CDR2 is SQIVND (reference sequence). This CDR3 is CASSIMAGGNQPQHF. The DNA of the CDR3 is TGTGCCAGTAGTATTATGGCAGGGGGCAATCAGCCCCAGCATTTT.

The chain combines TRBV28 with TRBJ1-2, with D possibly being TRBD1 (5 bases). CDR1 and CDR2 from the germline V gene are MDHEN and SYDVKM. Trimming removed 3 bases from V and 5 bases from J, with 22 bases in between. This CDR3 is 17 amino acids long. CDR3 nucleotide sequence: TGTGCCAGCAGTTTCCCCCCTCCCGCTCCGGAGGGGTATGGCTACACCTTC. Encoded protein: CASSFPPPAPEGYGYTF.

The gene calls are TRBV20-1 and TRBJ2-5; no clear D. This CDR3 comprises 11 residues. V gave up 6 bases and J gave up 5 bases, with 10 bases separating them. Germline loops: CDR1 DFQATT, CDR2 SNEGSKA (reference sequence). The CDR3 coding sequence is TGCAGTGCCGGAACCGTTGAGACCCAGTACTTC. It yields the protein CSAGTVETQYF.

J is TRBJ2-5 and V is TRBV29-1, with D possibly TRBD2 on 5 matching bases. V lost 7 bases, J lost 9 bases, and 18 bases lay in between. Germline loops: CDR1 SQVTM, CDR2 ANQGSEA. The CDR3 is 12 residues long. The DNA for the CDR3 is TGCAGCGCCGGACCGGACTGGGGAGCCCAGTACTTC. Protein sequence: CSAGPDWGAQYF. The whole variable domain, remainder taken from reference TRBV29-1 and TRBJ2-5, is SAVISQKPSRDICQRGTSLTIQCQVDSQVTMMFWYRQQPGQSLTLIATANQGSEATYESGFVIDKFPISRPNLTFSTLTVSNMSPEDSSIYLCSAGPDWGAQYFGPGTRLLVL.

This chain joins TRBV10-3 and TRBJ1-6; 10 bases align to TRBD1. This CDR3 has 15 residues. V shed 3 bases, J shed 7 bases, and the junction held 3 bases outside the gene matches. Germline V gene data show CDR1 as ENHRY and CDR2 as SYGVKD. The DNA for the CDR3 is TGTGCCATCAGTGATATGGGACAGGGGAATTCACCCCTCCACTTT. It specifies CAISDMGQGNSPLHF.

V and J are TRBV18 and TRBJ1-5, with 12 bases aligning to TRBD1. The ends lost 3 bases at V and 7 bases at J; junction bases unmatched: 4. This CDR3 is built from 15 residues. Per germline, CDR1 KGHSH and CDR2 LQKENI. As DNA, the CDR3 is TGTGCCAGCTCACCCGGGACAGGGGGCTGGCAGCCCCAGCATTTT. Translation gives CASSPGTGGWQPQHF.

The rearrangement joins TRBV29-1 to TRBJ2-5; 13 bases agree with TRBD2. The trim removed 5 bases at V and 4 bases at J, leaving 4 bases unmatched. Germline V gene sequence: CDR1 SQVTM, CDR2 ANQGSEA. The CDR3 extends over 14 amino acids. The CDR3 region has the DNA TGCAGCGTTAAGAGGACTAGCGGGAGAGAGACCCAGTACTTC. Translating it yields CSVKRTSGRETQYF.

This clone is deemed medium-sized. The genes are TRBV6-6 and TRBJ1-2; D not certain. V lost 2 bases, J lost 6 bases, and 7 bases lay in between. The CDR3 has 12 amino acids. CDR1 MNHNY and CDR2 SVGAGI come from the germline V gene (reference sequence). CDR3 coding DNA: TGTGCCAGCAGTTACCCCACCCATGGCTACACCTTC. It yields the protein CASSYPTHGYTF.

V and J are TRBV10-3 and TRBJ2-2, with a tentative D call TRBD1 (6 bases). The CDR3 runs 14 residues. Germline CDR1 reads ENHRY; CDR2 reads SYGVKD. With 8 bases removed from V and 1 base from J, the gap between germline ends came to 11 bases. In DNA form, the CDR3 reads TGTGCCATCTCAATACAGGGGAACACCGGGGAGCTGTTTTTT. It encodes CAISIQGNTGELFF.

The gene calls are TRBV30 and TRBJ1-5; TRBD1 is a possible D gene (5 bases). Germline V gene sequence: CDR1 GTSNPN, CDR2 SVGIG (reference sequence). This CDR3 is 13 amino acids long. V gave up 1 base and J gave up 3 bases, with 7 bases separating them. The chain's CDR3 is CAWSGGYNQPQHF. CDR3 sequence (DNA): TGTGCCTGGAGTGGGGGGTACAATCAGCCCCAGCATTTT. The whole variable domain, remainder taken from reference TRBV30 and TRBJ1-5, is SQTIHQWPATLVQPVGSPLSLECTVEGTSNPNLYWYRQAAGRGLQLLFYSVGIGQISSEVPQNLSASRPQDRQFILSSKKLLLSDSGFYLCAWSGGYNQPQHFGDGTRLSIL.

This rearrangement joins TRBV5-6 to TRBJ2-4; D is uncertain. Germline V lookup: CDR1 SGHDT, CDR2 YYEEEE. V gave up 1 base and J gave up 3 bases, with 8 bases separating them. CDR3 length: 14 amino acids. CDR3 protein: CASSLRQFKNIQYF. CDR3 sequence (DNA): TGTGCCAGCAGCTTGAGGCAGTTCAAAAACATTCAGTACTTC.

V is TRBV21-1 and J is TRBJ2-7; the listed D gene, TRBD2, was not tested against the DNA. TRBV21-1 is tagged as a pseudogene. This CDR3 contains 13 residues. The CDR3 here is CASSRGGSYEQYF. CDR3 DNA sequence: TGTGCCAGCAGCAGAGGCGGCAGCTACGAGCAGTACTTC.

This chain connects TRBV28 to TRBJ2-6; no clear D gene. There are 15 residues in the CDR3. Germline V gene lookup returns CDR1 MDHEN and CDR2 SYDVKM. The V and J ends lost 5 bases and 0 bases respectively, with 8 bases between them. CDR3 in amino acids: CASSPPNSGANVLTF. In DNA form, the CDR3 reads TGTGCCAGCAGTCCCCCGAACTCTGGGGCCAACGTCCTGACTTTC.

CDR3 sequence: CASRFTGTRQTGELFF. The CDR3, as DNA: TGTGCCAGCAGATTCACCGGGACCCGGCAGACCGGGGAGCTGTTTTTT. This chain joins TRBV11-2 and TRBJ2-2; D is possibly TRBD1 or TRBD2 (5 bases each). V lost 6 bases and J lost 5, with 19 bases in between. The CDR3 covers 16 residues. Germline V gene data show CDR1 as SGHAT and CDR2 as FQNNGV. Using reference TRBV11-2 and TRBJ2-2 for the parts outside the CDR3, the full variable domain is EAGVAQSPRYKIIEKRQSVAFWCNPISGHATLYWYQQILGQGPKLLIQFQNNGVVDDSQLPKDRFSAERLKGVDSTLKIQPAKLEDSAVYLCASRFTGTRQTGELFFGEGSRLTVL.

The CDR3 DNA is TGTGCCAGCAGTGAAGAGGGTTTCCAGCCCCAGCATTTT. Its protein is CASSEEGFQPQHF. The chain is built from TRBV2 and TRBJ1-5, with D uncertain. The CDR3 covers 13 residues. V was pared by 1 base and J by 7 bases, with 8 bases between. Germline V CDR1 and CDR2: SNHLY, FYNNEI. Looking up the rest from reference TRBV2 and TRBJ1-5 gives the full variable domain: EPEVTQTPSHQVTQMGQEVILRCVPISNHLYFYWYRQILGQKVEFLVSFYNNEISEKSEIFDDQFSVERPDGSNFTLKIRSTKLEDSAMYFCASSEEGFQPQHFGDGTRLSIL.

This clone has a single count. This chain links TRBV11-2 with TRBJ2-3; D may be TRBD2 (6 bases). CDR3 length: 15 amino acids. The germline CDR1 and CDR2 sequences are SGHAT and FQNNGV. V was pared by 3 bases and J by 2 bases, with 12 bases between. The CDR3 region has the DNA TGTGCCAGCAGCTTGGCGGGGCCGTTCACAGATACGCAGTATTTT. Encoded protein: CASSLAGPFTDTQYF.

This chain connects TRBV2 to TRBJ2-1; a possible D gene is TRBD2 (6 bases). The V and J ends lost 4 bases and 7 bases respectively, with 11 bases between them. This CDR3 has 13 amino acids. Looked up from germline, CDR1 is SNHLY and CDR2 is FYNNEI. DNA of the CDR3: TGTGCCAGCAGTGCGGAGGCGGGGAATGAGCAGTTCTTC. This sequence encodes CASSAEAGNEQFF.

The V call is TRBV9, the J call TRBJ2-2; tentatively, D is TRBD1 (5 bases). This CDR3 has 14 amino acids. Germline-derived CDR1 and CDR2 are SGDLS and YYNGEE. Between the trimmed V and J ends, which lost 0 bases and 10 bases, there was a span of 13 bases. CDR3 in DNA: TGTGCCAGCAGCGTAGAATGGGGCGGTGCGGAGCTGTTTTTT. It specifies CASSVEWGGAELFF.

The chain employs TRBV6-5 and TRBJ1-5, with 7 bases aligning to TRBD1. The junction had 8 bases not matched to a gene; V was cut back by 8 bases and J by 7 bases. Germline CDR1 reads MNHEY; CDR2 reads SVGAGI. The CDR3 spans 13 residues. Written as DNA, the CDR3 is TGTGCCAGCTCCCCGGCAGGGGGACAGCCCCAGCATTTT. This encodes CASSPAGGQPQHF.

The chain is built from TRBV14 and TRBJ1-3; D may be TRBD1 (5 bases). CDR1 is SGHDN, CDR2 FVKESK, per germline. CDR3 length: 18 amino acids. V was shortened by 0 bases and J by 0 bases, with 15 bases between the two germline ends. CDR3 protein: CASSQDEVQGLSGNTIYF. Here the CDR3 DNA reads TGTGCCAGCAGCCAAGATGAGGTCCAGGGCCTCTCTGGAAACACCATATATTTT.

In its sample, this clone ranks as medium-sized (0.01 to 0.1%). CDR3 region: CAISESTGGVAGELFF. The CDR3 bases are TGTGCCATCAGTGAGTCAACGGGAGGTGTAGCCGGGGAGCTGTTTTTT. The gene calls are TRBV10-3 and TRBJ2-2, with 7 bases aligning to TRBD2. The V gene end was trimmed by 0 bases and the J gene end by 6 bases; junction bases not matched to a gene: 7. Germline V gives CDR1 ENHRY, CDR2 SYGVKD. The CDR3 runs to 16 residues.

This chain links TRBV5-1 with TRBJ1-3; no clear D gene. V shed 0 bases and J shed 0 bases, with 7 bases lying between them. Germline assignment: CDR1 SGHRS and CDR2 YFSETQ. This CDR3 spans 15 amino acids. The CDR3 bases are TGCGCCAGCAGCTTGGAACCAAGCTCTGGAAACACCATATATTTT. This sequence encodes CASSLEPSSGNTIYF.

This rearrangement joins TRBV18 to TRBJ1-2; D might be TRBD1 (6 bases). The CDR3 totals 14 residues. CDR1 KGHSH and CDR2 LQKENI come from the germline V gene. Trimming pared 5 bases from V and 2 bases from J, leaving 12 bases between. This CDR3 reads CASSSGQQNYGYTF. CDR3 in DNA: TGTGCCAGCTCATCCGGACAGCAGAACTATGGCTACACCTTC.

The genes are TRBV24-1 and TRBJ2-3; TRBD2 agrees at 7 bases. The CDR3 is 13 residues long. Per the germline V gene, CDR1 is KGHDR and CDR2 is SFDVKD. With V trimmed by 5 bases and J by 6 bases, 4 bases remained unmatched. In DNA, the CDR3 is TGTGCCACCAGTGTACGGGAGGCGGATACGCAGTATTTT. Residues: CATSVREADTQYF.

The chain joins TRBV18 to TRBJ1-1; a possible D gene is TRBD1 (6 bases). This CDR3 has 13 amino acids. The V end was cut by 2 bases, the J end by 6 bases, with 10 bases between. Germline assignment: CDR1 KGHSH and CDR2 LQKENI. The CDR3 here is CASSPNRDPEAFF. The CDR3 nucleotides are TGTGCCAGCTCACCAAACAGGGACCCTGAAGCTTTCTTT.

This clone occurred a few times. The chain joins TRBV12-3 or TRBV12-4 to TRBJ1-5, with D tentatively TRBD1 (6 bases). The ends were cut back, 8 bases at V and 5 bases at J, with 13 bases in the middle. The CDR3 consists of 13 residues. CDR3 in DNA: TGTGCCAGCGGAGGGGGGTACGATCAGCCCCAGCATTTT. Protein product: CASGGGYDQPQHF.

This clone has only one observation. The CDR3 loop reads CASSVDQRNIQYF. CDR3 bases: TGTGCCAGCAGCGTAGACCAGAGAAACATTCAGTACTTC. This sequence joins TRBV9 and TRBJ2-4, with D unresolved. Looked up from germline, CDR1 is SGDLS and CDR2 is YYNGEE. V dropped 0 bases and J dropped 6 bases, with 7 bases sitting between them. This CDR3 is built from 13 residues.